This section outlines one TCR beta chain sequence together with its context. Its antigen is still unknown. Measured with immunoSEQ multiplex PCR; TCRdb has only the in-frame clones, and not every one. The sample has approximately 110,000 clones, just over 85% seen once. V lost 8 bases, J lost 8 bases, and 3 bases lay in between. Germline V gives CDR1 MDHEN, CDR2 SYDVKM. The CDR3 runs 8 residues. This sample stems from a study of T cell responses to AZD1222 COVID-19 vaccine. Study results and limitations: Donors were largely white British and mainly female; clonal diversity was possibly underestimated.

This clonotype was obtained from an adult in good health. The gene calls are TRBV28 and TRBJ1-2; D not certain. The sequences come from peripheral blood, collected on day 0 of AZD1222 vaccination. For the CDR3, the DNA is TGTGCCAGCGGAGGCTACACCTTC. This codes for CASGGYTF.